This record looks at one T cell receptor (beta chain) sequence and its context. Its antigen is undetermined. The data were obtained in a study of OX40 agonist ivuxolimab in advanced cancers. Study results and limitations: At 0.1 to 3.0 mg/kg and by week 6, clonal expansion occurred in CD4+ and CD8+ blood T cells.

Profiling relied on immunoSEQ multiplex PCR, and the TCRdb table lists in-frame clones only, not all of them. The sample has tens of thousands of clones; approximately 89% are singletons. The TCR comes from an adult with an advanced solid tumor such as melanoma, head and neck, liver or kidney cancer. This material consisted of CD4+ or CD8+ T cells sorted from blood, taken in a trial of the OX40 agonist ivuxolimab.

CDR3: CASSKDPNEKLFF. Written as DNA, the CDR3 is TGTGCCAGCAGCAAAGACCCAAATGAAAAACTGTTTTTT. J is TRBJ1-4 and V is TRBV21-1. TRBV21-1 is deemed a pseudogene. The CDR3 has 13 residues.